This T cell receptor (beta chain) was recovered during a study of CD8+ T cells in alopecia areata (dated by TCRdb to 2016 to 2018). General notes on the study: Treated patients were enrolled in an open-label pilot trial of oral tofacitinib, 5 to 10 mg twice daily, for moderate-to-severe alopecia areata. In humans, TCRbeta sequencing was performed on scalp tissue and on sorted CD4+ and CD8+ peripheral blood T cells from healthy controls and from patients with patchy or totalis/universalis alopecia areata. High-throughput TCRbeta sequencing was used to examine T cell clonal expansion in alopecia areata in both the C3H/HeJ mouse model and human patients. immunoSEQ multiplex PCR using 35 Vbeta forward primers and 13 Jbeta reverse primers was used to amplify TCRbeta CDR3 regions. Disease severity in treated patients was measured with the SALT score, which quantifies the percentage of affected scalp surface area. Tofacitinib was administered for 6 to 18 months, and 6 months of follow-up off drug were then conducted to assess delayed response and recurrence. RNA was extracted with the PAXgene miRNA kit for fixed scalp, the miRNeasy kit for PBMCs, and the RNeasy kit for mouse skin. Clonality in the scalp was compared among normal scalp (n=4), patchy alopecia areata scalp (n=8), and alopecia totalis/universalis scalp (n=8). Biopsies were taken from tofacitinib-treated patients at baseline and again at 4 and 24 weeks into treatment, and several of those patients also had a later scalp biopsy.

The investigation overall reported the following: Unlike mouse skin, which is dominated by gammadelta T cells, normal human skin has resident alphabeta T cells that are also sequenced, and this complicates analysis of the scalp TCR repertoire. With tofacitinib, both scalp clonality and the number of expanded CD8+ clones among the top 100 scalp clones went down significantly. The treated cohort was small, with a single nonresponder, so links between baseline CD8+ expansion and response need larger studies. Compared with normal scalp, lesional scalp had higher clonality and more expanded CD8+ clones, particularly in alopecia totalis/universalis, a pattern that suggests antigenic drive. Shared TCR sequences between patients were less evident than in mice, which may be partly attributable to HLA diversity in the patient population. During tofacitinib treatment, many expanded lesional clones remained in scalp and blood, and this persistence may partly explain relapse after treatment is stopped.

This clone was seen more than once but under ten times. The specificity of this receptor is unknown. Within one base of it there is no much larger clone, and no base qualities were kept. Other nucleotide sequences from this sample produce the same CDR3. The method was the immunoSEQ multiplex PCR assay. For TCR sequencing, RNA was extracted from every sample and reverse transcribed into cDNA to serve as template. First-strand cDNA was synthesized with SuperScript III using a 2:1 mix of oligo-dT and random hexamers. Amplification bias was assessed with a synthetic immune receptor repertoire, and residual bias was removed computationally. As for the authors' bioinformatics: Raw reads were preprocessed to remove errors, and CDR3 was defined according to IMGT conventions as the region from the conserved cysteine to phenylalanine. Clonality was calculated as 1 minus Shannon entropy normalized by log2 of the number of productive unique TCRs. Whether scalp clones were CD4 or CD8 was inferred by matching scalp TCRbeta sequences against CD4 and CD8 repertoires sorted from blood. Not all clones reach the TCRdb copy of this immuneACCESS table, which keeps in-frame sequences only. Checked studies attribute under half of the gap to unresolved V genes and leave the rest unexplained. For V, J and clone size, that table is used; D and trimming come from the DNA. In this sample the table shows fewer than 250,000 clones, 64% of which occur a single time. The ten biggest clones cover 4% to 5% of the sample.

The time point label corresponds to: more than 3 weeks on oral tofacitinib. The meaning of the sample's treatment or condition label: oral pan-JAK inhibitor, 5-10 mg twice daily. Peripheral blood and lesional scalp punch biopsies were obtained from patients with alopecia areata. PBMCs were isolated by density centrifugation and stained for CD3, CD4 and CD8, and CD4+ and CD8+ T cells were sorted on a FACSAria. V is reduced by 5 bases and J by 1 base, leaving a spacing of 8 bases between them. From its cysteine to its phenylalanine, the CDR3 spans 12 amino acids. The kept DNA is CDR3 alone, 36 bases in frame from the first base. The CDR1 and CDR2 encoded by the germline V gene are SQVTM and ANQGSEA.

The sequences come from CD4+ T cells sorted from blood, collected at week 4, from a patient treated with tofacitinib. This chain is built from TRBV29-1 and TRBJ1-1; the D region possibly corresponds to TRBD1 (5 bases align). The receptor comes from a human donor with alopecia areata. The nucleotide sequence is given as TGCAGCGTTTGGGACCGGAACACTGAAGCTTTCTTT. The translation is CSVWDRNTEAFF.